Listed below are T cell receptor beta chains from one sample, sequenced in a study of blood T cell repertoires in COVID-19. Clones were read by immunoSEQ multiplex PCR, and TCRdb kept only the in-frame ones, dropping some. The sample lists 650,000 to 800,000 clones, more than 80% occurring once. The sample comprised peripheral blood. Every receptor here comes from a woman aged 18-30 years with acute or convalescent COVID-19. Each CDR3 is given with its conserved first and last residue. D genes are given only for firm matches. Only some rows state a clone size, as once, few, many or a class for expanded clones.

j_call v_call d_call clone_size cdr3_nt cdr3_aa
TRBJ1-2 TRBV27 NA NA TGTGCCAGCAGTTTAGCGGGGCTCGGCTATGGCTACACCTTC CASSLAGLGYGYTF
TRBJ1-1 TRBV27 TRBD1 NA TGTGCCAGCAGTTCCTCCGGGACAGGGGGCCCTGAAGCTTTCTTT CASSSSGTGGPEAFF
TRBJ1-1 TRBV7-9 NA NA TGTGCCAGCAGCCAACAATTAGGGAGAGCCAACGGTGAAGCTTTCTTT CASSQQLGRANGEAFF
TRBJ2-7 TRBV9 NA NA TGTGCCAGCAGCGCTCACCAGGGTGGAGAGGACGAGCAGTACTTC CASSAHQGGEDEQYF
TRBJ2-1 TRBV24-1 TRBD2 once TGTGCCGCCCAGCGGGGGGGCGCCAATGAGCAGTTCTTC CAAQRGGANEQFF
TRBJ1-3 TRBV5-1 NA NA TGCGCCAGCAGCTCCGCACAGGCGGGGGGAAACACCATATATTTT CASSSAQAGGNTIYF
TRBJ1-2 TRBV5-1 NA NA TGCGCCAGCACCTTAGAGCCGTCCTTTAACTATGGCTACACCTTC CASTLEPSFNYGYTF
TRBJ1-4 TRBV24-1 NA NA TGTGCCACCAGTGATTCAGGGGCAGGCGGTGGAAAACTGTTTTTT CATSDSGAGGGKLFF
TRBJ2-3 TRBV5-8 NA NA TGTGCCAGCAGTTCCCGGGGGACTAGCACAGATACGCAGTATTTT CASSSRGTSTDTQYF
TRBJ1-4 TRBV5-1 NA once TGCGCCAGCAGCCAGGGCCACAGTGCAACTAATGAAAAACTGTTTTTT CASSQGHSATNEKLFF
TRBJ2-7 TRBV4-1 TRBD1 NA TGCGCCAGCAGCCAGAGTTGGACAGGGGGCTACGAGCAGTACTTC CASSQSWTGGYEQYF
TRBJ2-7 TRBV4-1 NA NA TGCGCCAGCAGCCAGGGGATAGTGGCGGGGGCTGGGGAGCAGTACTTC CASSQGIVAGAGEQYF
TRBJ1-1 TRBV6-4 TRBD1 NA TGTGCCAGTGGAAGACAGGGGTGGACTGAAGCTTTCTTT CASGRQGWTEAFF
TRBJ1-1 TRBV5-6 TRBD1 NA TGTGCCAGCAGCGGGGCGACAGGGCTGCTCACTGAAGCTTTCTTT CASSGATGLLTEAFF
TRBJ2-3 TRBV4-3 NA NA TGCGCCAGCTCCGCTTGGGGGCCTACAGATACGCAGTATTTT CASSAWGPTDTQYF
TRBJ1-2 TRBV9 TRBD1 once TGTGCCAGCAGCGTAGGTGGGACAGGGCAAGGCTACACCTTC CASSVGGTGQGYTF
TRBJ2-3 TRBV7-9 NA NA TGTGCCAGCAGCTTAGAACTAGGAACAGATACGCAGTATTTT CASSLELGTDTQYF
TRBJ1-4 TRBV28 NA NA TGTGCCAGCAGTTTGTTCGAGAGTTCCGCTAATGAAAAACTGTTTTTT CASSLFESSANEKLFF
TRBJ1-2 TRBV25-1 TRBD1 NA TGTGCCAGCAGTGAATACGACAGGGGGCGGTCGTCTGGCTACACCTTC CASSEYDRGRSSGYTF
TRBJ2-1 TRBV9 NA NA TGTGCCAGCAGCCCGGGGAGCAGCTATGAGCAGTTCTTC CASSPGSSYEQFF
TRBJ1-1 TRBV20-1 TRBD1 NA TGCAGTGCCAGTGGACAGGGTGCAGGCACTGAAGCTTTCTTT CSASGQGAGTEAFF
TRBJ1-1 TRBV2 NA NA TGTGCCAGCAGGGTGGACTCGAACACTGAAGCTTTCTTT CASRVDSNTEAFF
TRBJ2-5 TRBV7-9 NA NA TGTGCCAGCAGCTTAGCAGGGGTCGAGACCCAGTACTTC CASSLAGVETQYF
TRBJ1-2 TRBV3-1/TRBV3-2 NA once TGTGCCAGCAGCCAAGATAAGGGCACCAGGGGACATGGCTACACCTTC CASSQDKGTRGHGYTF
TRBJ2-7 TRBV7-6 NA NA TGTGCCAGCAGCTTTCGACAGGCCCCACAAGTGGGCGAGCAGTACTTC CASSFRQAPQVGEQYF
TRBJ2-7 TRBV6-5 NA NA TGTGCCAGCAGTTACTCAGGGGGCGAGCAGTACTTC CASSYSGGEQYF
TRBJ2-7 TRBV20-1 NA NA TGCAGTGCTAGCCCGTCGTACGAGCAGTACTTC CSASPSYEQYF
TRBJ2-7 TRBV7-9 TRBD1 NA TGTGCCAGCAGTCCAGGGGGCGCGTCGGTCTACGAGCAGTACTTC CASSPGGASVYEQYF
TRBJ2-3 TRBV9 TRBD2 once TGTGCCAGCAGCGTACTTAGCGGGGGGAGCACAGATACGCAGTATTTT CASSVLSGGSTDTQYF
TRBJ1-2 TRBV28 NA NA TGTGCCAGCAGTGAGGCATACTATGGCTACACCTTC CASSEAYYGYTF
TRBJ1-3 TRBV7-9 NA NA TGTGCCAGCAGCTTTCGGACAGAAGTTTTCCCGAGCTCTGGAAACACCATATATTTT CASSFRTEVFPSSGNTIYF
TRBJ2-7 TRBV18 NA NA TGTGCCAGCTCCCCCGGGGACGAGCAGTACTTC CASSPGDEQYF
TRBJ1-4 TRBV6-5 NA NA TGTGCCAGCAGCCCGGAGACAGCCGAGAATGAAAAACTGTTTTTT CASSPETAENEKLFF
TRBJ1-6 TRBV6-4 TRBD1 NA TGTGCCGTTGGCCGGACAGGGTATAATTCACCCCTCCACTTT CAVGRTGYNSPLHF
TRBJ1-2 TRBV7-9 NA few TGTGCCAGCAGCTTAGCGGCCAGCGACTATGGCTACACCTTC CASSLAASDYGYTF
TRBJ1-3 TRBV4-1 TRBD1 once TGCGCCAGCAGCCATGGCGGACAGGCAAGAAGCTCTGGAAACACCATATATTTT CASSHGGQARSSGNTIYF
TRBJ1-1 TRBV12-5 NA NA TGTGCTAGTTTCCCGGACACGTTCATGAACACTGAAGCTTTCTTT CASFPDTFMNTEAFF
TRBJ2-1 TRBV30 NA NA TGTGCCTGGAGCCTCGAGGGGGAAGGTGTCCACAATGAGCAGTTCTTC CAWSLEGEGVHNEQFF
TRBJ1-5 TRBV2 TRBD1 once TGTGCCAGCAACGGGGACAGGGGGGGCAATCAGCCCCAGCATTTT CASNGDRGGNQPQHF
TRBJ1-1 TRBV7-2 NA NA TGTGCCAGCAGCTTAGCCGGGACACCTCTAGCTTTCTTT CASSLAGTPLAFF
TRBJ1-1 TRBV3-1/TRBV3-2 NA NA TGTGCCAGCAGCCAATTGAGGGGAGGGACTGAAGCTTTCTTT CASSQLRGGTEAFF
TRBJ2-1 TRBV5-1 TRBD1 NA TGCGCCAGCAGCTGGACAGGGGGCAGCGAGCAGTTCTTC CASSWTGGSEQFF
TRBJ1-6 TRBV5-1 NA NA TGCGCCAGCAGCTTGGCAGGGAATAATTCACCCCTCCACTTT CASSLAGNNSPLHF
TRBJ2-1 TRBV5-6 TRBD1 NA TGTGCCAGCAGCCTGTTAGGAGGACAGGGAGGCAATGAGCAGTTCTTC CASSLLGGQGGNEQFF
TRBJ1-1 TRBV6-5 TRBD1 NA TGTGCCAGCAGCCGGGACAGGGGGCTTGGTGAAGCTTTCTTT CASSRDRGLGEAFF
TRBJ1-5 TRBV4-1 NA NA TGCGCCAGCAGCCCCGGGGAACAGGGAAGGGGGTCCAATCAGCCCCAGCATTTT CASSPGEQGRGSNQPQHF
TRBJ2-7 TRBV6-5 NA NA TGTGCCAGCAGTTCCCCGGACAGCTACGAGCAGTACTTC CASSSPDSYEQYF
TRBJ2-7 TRBV6-2/TRBV6-3 TRBD1 NA TGTGCCAGCAGTTACTCGATATTTTCGGGACAGGGCCACGAGCAGTACTTC CASSYSIFSGQGHEQYF
TRBJ2-2 TRBV5-6 NA once TGTGCCAGCAGCTTGAGACTCCAGTCGGGCACCGGGGAGCTGTTTTTT CASSLRLQSGTGELFF
TRBJ2-1 TRBV24-1 NA NA TGTGCCACCAGTGTGACGGGATACAATGAGCAGTTCTTC CATSVTGYNEQFF
TRBJ2-1 TRBV9 NA NA TGTGCCAGTGACCGGCCCGGGACCTACAATGAGCAGTTCTTC CASDRPGTYNEQFF
TRBJ1-4 TRBV25-1 NA NA TGTGCCAGCAGTCCCCGGGACAATAAGAATGAAAAACTGTTTTTT CASSPRDNKNEKLFF
TRBJ2-7 TRBV5-3 TRBD1 NA TGTGCCAGAAGCAAGGGGACAGGGAGGGAGCAGTACTTC CARSKGTGREQYF